The 30 T cell receptor beta chains below all came from one sample that was sequenced in a study of vaccination and CD4 T cells after COVID-19. These receptors' antigens are unknown. CD4+ T cells that had been cultured provided DNA sequenced with the Oncomine TCR Beta short-read assay. TCRdb re-analysed the PCR reads in MiXCR, keeping a single row per CDR3 protein. The table records tens of thousands of distinct CDR3 sequences, under 75% of them present only once. Documented treatment: roughly 10-day PBMC culture with coronavirus spike peptide pools or control peptides (ViraFEST assay). Sequenced: CD4+ T cells from blood, cultured in vitro. These receptor sequences come from a human donor who had recovered from COVID-19.

This clonotype was counted once. V is TRBV7-2 and J is TRBJ2-7; TRBD2 might be the D (5 bases). The V and J ends lost 0 bases and 9 bases respectively, with 15 bases between them. There are 14 residues in the CDR3. The germline gives CDR1 SGHTA, CDR2 FQGNSA. This CDR3 reads CASSLALEGSRQYF. CDR3 in DNA: TGTGCCAGCAGCTTAGCGTTAGAGGGATCGAGGCAGTACTTC.

The chain has TRBV14 and TRBJ1-5; D is possibly TRBD1 (6 bases). Germline V gene lookup returns CDR1 SGHDN and CDR2 FVKESK. CDR3 length: 14 amino acids. Trimming pared 5 bases from V and 7 bases from J, leaving 15 bases between. The CDR3 loop reads CASSLQQGGQPQHF. The CDR3 DNA follows: TGTGCCAGCAGCTTACAACAGGGTGGCCAGCCCCAGCATTTT.

V and J are TRBV27 and TRBJ1-1; TRBD1 matches 8 bases. This CDR3 region has 14 residues. The V segment lost 8 bases and the J segment 4 bases; nucleotides outside the gene matches: 9. Germline CDR1 is MNHEY and CDR2 is SMNVEV (reference sequence). DNA of the CDR3: TGTGCCAGCTCTATCCGGACAGGGAGCACTGAAGCTTTCTTT. This translates into CASSIRTGSTEAFF.

This clonotype occurred once. The V gene is TRBV20-1, the J gene TRBJ2-7; 8 positions match TRBD2. The CDR3 runs 14 residues. Germline assignment: CDR1 DFQATT and CDR2 SNEGSKA (reference sequence). V shed 5 bases and J 0 bases; nucleotides not matched to a gene: 6. CDR3: CSARGLASSYEQYF. Written as DNA, the CDR3 is TGCAGTGCTCGTGGACTAGCTAGCTCCTACGAGCAGTACTTC.

The chain carries TRBV9 and TRBJ2-2; maybe TRBD2 (6 bases). Per the germline V gene, CDR1 is SGDLS and CDR2 is YYNGEE. The CDR3 totals 16 residues. V dropped 4 bases and J dropped 7 bases, with 20 bases sitting between them. The CDR3, as DNA: TGTGCCAGCAGCCTCCGATTAGCGGTGAACGTCGGGGAGCTGTTTTTT. Translation gives CASSLRLAVNVGELFF.

In this sample, this clonotype turned up a few times. This rearrangement joins TRBV7-9 to TRBJ1-2; D unresolved. CDR1 and CDR2 (germline): SEHNR, FQNEAQ (reference sequence). With 3 bases removed from V and 3 bases from J, the gap between germline ends came to 14 bases. CDR3 size: 15 residues. CDR3 nucleotide sequence: TGTGCCAGCAGCTTGTGGATACAGACCGACTATGGCTACACCTTC. Protein: CASSLWIQTDYGYTF.

A remark on this clonotype: Its ends do not fully match the called genes, so a read error is possible. CDR3: CASSQLLANPGELFF. The CDR3 DNA is TGCGCCAGCAGCCAGCTACTAGCGAACCCCGGGGAGCTGTTTTTT. V is TRBV4-3 and J is TRBJ2-2; 7 bases align to TRBD2. CDR1 and CDR2 from the germline V gene are LGHNA and YSLEER. This CDR3 spans 15 amino acids.

V is TRBV6-5 and J is TRBJ2-2; 9 bases agree with TRBD2. V was pared by 0 bases and J by 2 bases, with 10 bases of the junction left unmatched. Germline loops: CDR1 MNHEY, CDR2 SVGAGI. This CDR3 comprises 19 residues. CDR3 coding DNA: TGTGCCAGCAGTTACTCGAGCTCACTAGCGGGTACTAACACCGGGGAGCTGTTTTTT. This gives the protein CASSYSSSLAGTNTGELFF.

The chain couples TRBV20-1 to TRBJ2-2; D unresolved. Trimming removed 2 bases from V and 6 bases from J, with 10 bases in between. Germline V CDR1 and CDR2: DFQATT, SNEGSKA (reference sequence). CDR3 size: 13 residues. Here the CDR3 DNA reads TGCAGTGCTAGAACCGTAAGGGCCGGGGAGCTGTTTTTT. Its protein product is CSARTVRAGELFF.

This clonotype was counted only a few times. The chain combines TRBV20-1 with TRBJ1-6; D is perhaps TRBD1 (5 bases). V lost 6 bases to trimming and J lost 0 bases, with 12 bases between them. Germline CDR1 DFQATT, CDR2 SNEGSKA (reference sequence). The CDR3 totals 15 residues. In nucleotides, the CDR3 is TGCAGTGCGACCAGCCAGGGCTCCTATAATTCACCCCTCCACTTT. Translation gives CSATSQGSYNSPLHF.

This chain connects TRBV20-1 to TRBJ1-5, with TRBD1 identical over 7 bases. Trimming at V came to 6 bases and at J to 1 base, leaving 6 bases not matched to a gene. Germline values: CDR1 DFQATT, CDR2 SNEGSKA (reference sequence). This CDR3 region has 14 residues. CDR3 nucleotides: TGCAGTGCCACCCGACAGGGAAGCAATCAGCCCCAGCATTTT. Its translation: CSATRQGSNQPQHF.

Written as DNA, the CDR3 is TGTGCCAGCAGTTACTCGATAGGGTCACCAGGCAATGAGCAGTTCTTC. The encoded protein is CASSYSIGSPGNEQFF. The chain employs TRBV6-2 or TRBV6-3 and TRBJ2-1; no clear D gene. This CDR3 contains 16 residues. V lost 0 bases, J lost 6 bases, and 15 bases lay in between. Germline V CDR1 and CDR2: MNHEY, SVGEGT.

A single count supports this clonotype. The V call is TRBV10-2, the J call TRBJ1-2, with a possible D match to TRBD1 (5 bases). Trimming left V 7 bases short and J 5 bases short, with 14 bases between. Per the germline V gene, CDR1 is WSHSY and CDR2 is SAAADI. The CDR3 has 13 residues. The CDR3 is CASTRGPLYGYTF. The CDR3 bases are TGCGCCAGCACCCGGGGACCCCTTTATGGCTACACCTTC.

This clonotype was detected only a few times. The chain has TRBV19 and TRBJ2-2; 11 bases are shared with TRBD2. The CDR3 runs to 16 residues. The junction had 5 bases not matched to a gene; V was cut back by 4 bases and J by 4 bases. CDR1 and CDR2 (germline): LNHDA, SQIVND (reference sequence). The CDR3 is CASSTPSGRTTGELFF. The DNA for the CDR3 is TGTGCCAGTAGTACCCCTAGCGGGAGGACCACCGGGGAGCTGTTTTTT.

This clonotype was detected only a few times. The chain employs TRBV6-1 and TRBJ1-3; D ambiguous. Germline V gene lookup returns CDR1 MNHNS and CDR2 SASEGT. The length of the CDR3 is 14 residues. Trimming shortened V by 7 bases and J by 1 base, and 11 bases separated the two germline ends. This chain's CDR3 is CASTSGVSGNTIYF. The CDR3 DNA reads TGTGCCAGCACTTCCGGGGTATCTGGAAACACCATATATTTT.

This clonotype was recorded once. The chain carries TRBV10-2 and TRBJ1-6; no clear D. The CDR3 length is 16 residues. Germline assignment: CDR1 WSHSY and CDR2 SAAADI. The germline V and J ends were trimmed by 3 bases and 0 bases, with 9 bases remaining between them. In nucleotides, the CDR3 is TGCGCCAGCAGTGATCAGTGGGGCTCCTATAATTCACCCCTCCACTTT. Protein sequence: CASSDQWGSYNSPLHF.

J is TRBJ2-7 and V is TRBV6-5; 8 nucleotides line up with TRBD2. The CDR3 extends over 16 amino acids. The ends lost 3 bases at V and 0 bases at J; junction bases unmatched: 7. Germline CDR1 is MNHEY and CDR2 is SVGAGI. The chain's CDR3 is CASSYTGTRASYEQYF. The CDR3 DNA is TGTGCCAGCAGTTATACCGGGACTAGAGCCTCCTACGAGCAGTACTTC.

The V and J genes are TRBV11-2 and TRBJ2-7; TRBD1 or TRBD2 may be the D gene (6 bases each). The germline V gene has CDR1 SGHAT and CDR2 FQNNGV. The CDR3 contains 12 residues. The V end lost 2 bases, the J end lost 8 bases, and 10 bases lay between the germline ends. CDR3: CASSLRGDQQYF. CDR3 DNA: TGTGCCAGCAGCTTAAGGGGGGATCAGCAGTACTTC.

This clonotype has a handful of counts. This chain connects TRBV11-3 to TRBJ1-2; TRBD1 matches 7 bases. With 0 bases clipped from V and 5 bases from J, the junction kept 9 bases outside the gene matches. Germline V gives CDR1 SGHNT, CDR2 YENEEA. This CDR3 has 16 residues. CDR3 region: CASSLDRRAGGYGYTF. As DNA, the CDR3 is TGTGCCAGCAGCTTAGATCGGAGGGCAGGGGGTTATGGCTACACCTTC.

This chain connects TRBV6-2 or TRBV6-3 to TRBJ2-7; D might be TRBD1 (6 bases). Germline CDR1 is MNHEY and CDR2 is SVGEGT. V was shortened by 5 bases and J by 0 bases, with 14 bases between the two germline ends. The CDR3 spans 15 residues. CDR3 sequence: CASSPQGPVSYEQYF. CDR3 nucleotide sequence: TGTGCCAGCAGTCCACAGGGTCCAGTCTCCTACGAGCAGTACTTC.

The chain couples TRBV7-9 to TRBJ1-5; D uncertain. Trimming stripped 3 bases from V and 7 bases from J, with 19 bases between. The CDR3 consists of 16 residues. Germline CDR1 reads SEHNR; CDR2 reads FQNEAQ (reference sequence). CDR3 DNA: TGTGCCAGCAGCTTTGGGTACGGCTCGGCGGGGCAGCCCCAGCATTTT. Translation: CASSFGYGSAGQPQHF.

The V call is TRBV11-1, the J call TRBJ1-5, with D hard to call. This CDR3 has 13 amino acids. Germline CDR1 and CDR2: SGHAT and FQDESV (reference sequence). V dropped 2 bases and J dropped 6 bases, with 8 bases sitting between them. CDR3 in amino acids: CASSLTPPQPQHF. The DNA of the CDR3 is TGTGCCAGCAGCTTAACCCCCCCTCAGCCCCAGCATTTT.

The CDR3 DNA reads as TGTGCCAGCAGCTTAATTGGCACTGAAGCTTTCTTT. It translates to CASSLIGTEAFF. V and J are TRBV7-2 and TRBJ1-1; D gene uncertain. In germline, CDR1 is SGHTA, CDR2 FQGNSA. CDR3 length: 12 amino acids. Trimming removed 2 bases at V and 4 bases at J, with 5 bases between.

The V gene is TRBV6-4, the J gene TRBJ1-2, with 7 bases that match TRBD1. Unmatched junction bases numbered 7, after V lost 6 bases and J lost 3 bases. Per germline, CDR1 MRHNA and CDR2 SNTAGT. This CDR3 spans 14 amino acids. The DNA of the CDR3 is TGTGCCAGCAGAAACCGGACAGGCGACTATGGCTACACCTTC. Translated, it gives CASRNRTGDYGYTF.

This rearrangement joins TRBV20-1 to TRBJ1-6, with 10 positions matching TRBD1. The CDR3 sequence is 13 residues long. Germline loops: CDR1 DFQATT, CDR2 SNEGSKA (reference sequence). Unmatched junction bases numbered 2, after V lost 3 bases and J lost 9 bases. As DNA, the CDR3 is TGCAGTGCTAGGGGACAGGGGACTTCACCCCTCCACTTT. Translated, it gives CSARGQGTSPLHF.

This chain joins TRBV15 and TRBJ1-1, with unresolved D. The CDR3 loop spans 17 amino acids. CDR1 and CDR2 (germline): LNHNV, YYDKDF (reference sequence). Between the trimmed V and J ends, which lost 0 bases and 0 bases, there was a span of 14 bases. CDR3 bases: TGTGCCACCAGCAGAGATAAGGTCGCTTTAATGAACACTGAAGCTTTCTTT. Its protein is CATSRDKVALMNTEAFF.

As DNA, the CDR3 is TGTGCCAGCAGAAAGACAGGGGGCAGGAACACTGAAGCTTTCTTT. Protein product: CASRKTGGRNTEAFF. J is TRBJ1-1 and V is TRBV6-2 or TRBV6-3; 10 nucleotides agree with TRBD1. V lost 6 bases and J lost 1; bases outside the gene matches: 5. This CDR3 spans 15 amino acids. Germline V CDR1 and CDR2: MNHEY, SVGEGT.

This sequence joins TRBV6-2 or TRBV6-3 and TRBJ1-2; D unresolved. The germline CDR1 and CDR2 sequences are MNHEY and SVGEGT. The CDR3 has 16 amino acids. V lost 2 bases to trimming and J lost 0 bases, with 13 bases between them. CDR3 loop: CASSYQVGEANYGYTF. The CDR3 nucleotides are TGTGCCAGCAGTTACCAGGTCGGTGAGGCTAACTATGGCTACACCTTC.

The chain couples TRBV19 to TRBJ2-5; 10 nucleotides align to TRBD1. Germline V gives CDR1 LNHDA, CDR2 SQIVND (reference sequence). The CDR3 extends over 14 amino acids. Trimming cost V 6 bases and J 5 bases; bases outside gene matches: 6. DNA of the CDR3: TGTGCCAGTAGGGACAGGGGGTTCGGGGAGACCCAGTACTTC. As protein: CASRDRGFGETQYF.

The genes are TRBV6-1 and TRBJ2-5; TRBD2 agrees at 16 bases. The ends lost 6 bases at V and 5 bases at J; junction bases unmatched: 12. This CDR3 is built from 18 residues. CDR1 is MNHNS, CDR2 SASEGT, per germline. The CDR3 nucleotides are TGTGCCAGCAGCTCTGGGACTAGCGGGAGGGCCCGGGGGGAGACCCAGTACTTC. This translates into CASSSGTSGRARGETQYF.